The clone carrying this T cell receptor beta chain has at least ten counts. Per germline, CDR1 MNHNS and CDR2 SASEGT. CDR3 length equals 15 residues. Between the trimmed V and J ends, which lost 2 bases and 0 bases, there was a span of 8 bases. The data are from a study of blood T cell repertoires in COVID-19. Study-level background: Nucleic acid was either cDNA or gDNA, and it came from T cells, B-cell-depleted T cells, or PBMCs.

Original methodology: Researchers report that nucleated cell counts were estimated from reference gene primer amplification. This table comes from immunoSEQ multiplex PCR, and its TCRdb copy is limited to in-frame clones, with some not included. Clonal size and the V and J genes are those of that table, whereas D and trimming came from the DNA. The sample consists of about 120,000 clones, approximately 80% of them appearing once. The rearrangement links TRBV6-1 to TRBJ2-1; TRBD2 might be the D (5 bases). The sequenced material came from peripheral blood. This TCR was sampled from a woman aged 65 to 85 with acute or convalescent COVID-19. The CDR3 reads CASSEQSGSYNEQFF. The CDR3 nucleotides read TGTGCCAGCAGTGAACAAAGCGGCTCCTACAATGAGCAGTTCTTC.